These 31 T cell receptor beta chains originate from one sample sequenced in a study of metastatic and nonmetastatic thyroid tumors (dated by TCRdb to 2018 to 2020). No treatment had been received by any patient before thyroid surgery. The library was obtained by PCR. The instrument was an Illumina HiSeq 4000. TCRdb applied fastp at Q25 and MiXCR to the public reads, then kept only in-frame beta chains. The sample includes tens of thousands of clones, with around 33% observed a single time. 25% to 35% of the sample lies in the top ten. Sequenced sample: tumor tissue. The source of these receptors is a female donor with papillary thyroid cancer or a benign thyroid nodule (not recorded which). Some clones in this sample may be carry-over from other donors' samples.

This sequence joins TRBV7-2 and TRBJ2-3; the D gene is possibly TRBD2 (6 bases). Trimming removed 0 bases at V and 0 bases at J, with 7 bases between. CDR3 length: 15 residues. Per the germline V gene, CDR1 is SGHTA and CDR2 is FQGNSA. As DNA, the CDR3 is TGTGCCAGCAGCTTAGCCACTAGCAGCACAGATACGCAGTATTTT. Its translation: CASSLATSSTDTQYF.

This rearrangement joins TRBV5-6 to TRBJ2-1; the match to TRBD2 covers 12 bases. Trimming removed 0 bases from V and 2 bases from J; junction bases left unmatched: 3. Per the germline V gene, CDR1 is SGHDT and CDR2 is YYEEEE. The CDR3 runs 17 residues. DNA for the CDR3: TGTGCCAGCAGCTTGGCGGCTAGCGGGGGGGCCTACAATGAGCAGTTCTTC. Translated: CASSLAASGGAYNEQFF.

About this clone: Other DNA sequences from this sample encode an identical CDR3 as well. V and J are TRBV6-1 and TRBJ2-1; TRBD2 aligns across 8 bases. The CDR3 totals 16 residues. CDR1 is MNHNS, CDR2 SASEGT, per germline. The CDR3: CASGGFGGSEYNEQFF. The CDR3 DNA is TGTGCGAGCGGGGGTTTTGGGGGGTCCGAATACAATGAGCAGTTCTTC.

The rearrangement uses TRBV5-1 and TRBJ2-7; D assignment may be TRBD1 or TRBD2 (6 bases each). Germline values: CDR1 SGHRS, CDR2 YFSETQ. V was cut by 1 base and J by 2 bases, with 10 bases left in between. CDR3 size: 14 residues. CDR3 sequence reads: CASSLWGAAYEQYF. The CDR3 bases are TGCGCCAGCAGCTTGTGGGGGGCGGCCTACGAGCAGTACTTC.

This clone turned up a few times. V gene TRBV28 combines with J gene TRBJ2-6; unclear D gene. The CDR3 extends over 12 amino acids. V dropped 8 bases and J dropped 2 bases, with 4 bases sitting between them. The germline CDR1 and CDR2 sequences are MDHEN and SYDVKM. CDR3 coding DNA: TGTGCCAGCTCAGCTGGGGCCAACGTCCTGACTTTC. This encodes CASSAGANVLTF. Full variable domain (missing parts from reference TRBV28 and TRBJ2-6): DVKVTQSSRYLVKRTGEKVFLECVQDMDHENMFWYRQDPGLGLRLIYFSYDVKMKEKGDIPEGYSVSREKKERFSLILESASTNQTSMYLCASSAGANVLTFGAGSRLTVL.

The rearrangement joins TRBV19 to TRBJ2-7, with 9 bases matching TRBD1. Per germline, CDR1 LNHDA and CDR2 SQIVND (reference sequence). J was trimmed by 4 bases and V by 0 bases; bases with no gene match: 7. This CDR3 spans 16 amino acids. The CDR3 protein is CASSIDPDRGRYEQYF. The CDR3 DNA sequence: TGTGCCAGTAGTATAGATCCGGACAGGGGCCGATACGAGCAGTACTTC.

The chain carries TRBV9 and TRBJ2-6, with 8 bases that match TRBD1. The CDR3 is 16 amino acids. Germline V gene data show CDR1 as SGDLS and CDR2 as YYNGEE. V lost 2 bases and J lost 4; bases outside the gene matches: 5. As DNA, the CDR3 is TGTGCCAGCAGCGTGACAGGGGCGGCAGGGGCCAACGTCCTGACTTTC. Its translation: CASSVTGAAGANVLTF.

This clone was seen only a few times. The chain carries TRBV5-1 and TRBJ2-6; no clear D. The CDR3 totals 15 residues. V was shortened by 1 base and J by 0 bases, with 5 bases between the two germline ends. Germline-derived CDR1 and CDR2 are SGHRS and YFSETQ. Written as DNA, the CDR3 is TGCGCCAGCAGCTTGTCGCTCTCTGGGGCCAACGTCCTGACTTTC. Protein product: CASSLSLSGANVLTF.

In its sample, this clone was seen a few times. This chain joins TRBV11-2 and TRBJ1-5; no reliable D call. This CDR3 spans 16 amino acids. CDR1 and CDR2 (germline): SGHAT, FQNNGV. V shed 5 bases and J shed 5 bases, with 19 bases lying between them. CDR3 sequence reads: CASSPAVSRTYQPQHF. CDR3 nucleotide sequence: TGTGCCAGCAGCCCCGCTGTGTCCAGGACCTATCAGCCCCAGCATTTT. The complete variable domain, with remaining parts taken from reference TRBV11-2 and TRBJ1-5, reads EAGVAQSPRYKIIEKRQSVAFWCNPISGHATLYWYQQILGQGPKLLIQFQNNGVVDDSQLPKDRFSAERLKGVDSTLKIQPAKLEDSAVYLCASSPAVSRTYQPQHFGDGTRLSIL.

V usage is TRBV28 and J usage is TRBJ1-2, with D possibly TRBD1 on 5 matching bases. CDR1 MDHEN and CDR2 SYDVKM come from the germline V gene. The CDR3 has 11 amino acids. V lost 5 bases and J 8 bases, leaving 9 bases between the germline ends. The CDR3 DNA sequence: TGTGCCAGCAGTGCGGGGGGAGGCTACACCTTC. It specifies CASSAGGGYTF.

V and J are TRBV15 and TRBJ2-3; 10 bases fit TRBD2. J gave up 5 bases and V 0 bases, and 14 bases lay outside the gene matches. From germline, CDR1 is LNHNV and CDR2 YYDKDF (reference sequence). CDR3 length equals 19 residues. The CDR3 here is CATSREGGGAGGFGDTQYF. CDR3 sequence (DNA): TGTGCCACCAGCAGAGAGGGCGGGGGAGCGGGAGGGTTTGGAGATACGCAGTATTTT.

This clone has more than one count but fewer than ten. The chain uses TRBV13 and TRBJ2-6; D gene ambiguous. V lost 0 bases, J lost 4 bases, and 7 bases lay in between. This CDR3 region has 15 residues. CDR1 and CDR2 from the germline V gene are PRHDT and FYEKMQ (reference sequence). The DNA of the CDR3 is TGTGCCAGCAGCTTAGGAGATACCGGGGCCAACGTCCTGACTTTC. It encodes CASSLGDTGANVLTF.

This chain links TRBV5-1 with TRBJ1-2; no definite D call. Germline V gives CDR1 SGHRS, CDR2 YFSETQ. V shed 5 bases and J shed 0 bases, with 8 bases lying between them. CDR3 length equals 13 residues. The CDR3: CASRTGTNYGYTF. In nucleotides, the CDR3 is TGCGCCAGCAGGACGGGCACTAACTATGGCTACACCTTC.

This chain joins TRBV3-1 and TRBJ2-3; D is undetermined. The germline V gene encodes CDR1 LGHDT and CDR2 YNNKEL (reference sequence). V was cut by 6 bases and J by 2 bases, with 9 bases left in between. The CDR3 consists of 13 residues. The CDR3 sequence: CASRTYYTDTQYF. The DNA for the CDR3 is TGTGCCAGCAGGACCTACTACACAGATACGCAGTATTTT.

The chain links TRBV11-3 to TRBJ1-3, with D unresolved. V lost 2 bases and J 2 bases, leaving 1 base between the germline ends. CDR1 is SGHNT and CDR2 is YENEEA in the germline V gene. This CDR3 comprises 12 residues. The CDR3 nucleotides read TGTGCCAGCAGCTTAACTGGAAACACCATATATTTT. As protein: CASSLTGNTIYF.

This clone was counted a single time. The chain is built from TRBV20-1 and TRBJ1-4, with TRBD1 matching 9 bases. Germline V gene data show CDR1 as DFQATT and CDR2 as SNEGSKA (reference sequence). The ends lost 2 bases at V and 7 bases at J; junction bases unmatched: 8. This CDR3 region has 15 residues. The CDR3 loop reads CSARSGGQGFEKLFF. In nucleotides, the CDR3 is TGCAGTGCTAGATCTGGGGGACAGGGTTTTGAAAAACTGTTTTTT.

The chain couples TRBV20-1 to TRBJ2-7; 7 nucleotides agree with TRBD2. CDR3 size: 16 residues. The V and J ends lost 2 bases and 1 base, in that order; junction bases with no gene match: 11. Germline CDR1 is DFQATT and CDR2 is SNEGSKA (reference sequence). The chain's CDR3 is CSARSLDSGDSYEQYF. CDR3 nucleotide sequence: TGCAGTGCTAGATCCCTCGACAGCGGGGATTCCTACGAGCAGTACTTC.

The V gene is TRBV27, the J gene TRBJ1-2; a possible D gene is TRBD1 (5 bases). Germline loops: CDR1 MNHEY, CDR2 SMNVEV (reference sequence). V dropped 4 bases and J dropped 7 bases, with 10 bases sitting between them. The CDR3 runs 12 residues. The CDR3 region is CASSSSGVGYTF. The CDR3, as DNA: TGTGCCAGCAGTTCCTCGGGGGTTGGCTACACCTTC.

This clone was observed a handful of times. The chain is built from TRBV7-2 and TRBJ2-7; TRBD2 matches at 12 bases. From germline, CDR1 is SGHTA and CDR2 FQGNSA. After removal of 6 bases from V and 2 bases from J, the junction contained 2 bases not matched to a gene. This CDR3 is 14 amino acids long. The CDR3 region is CASRSSGGAYEQYF. The CDR3 DNA reads TGTGCCAGCAGGTCTAGCGGGGGGGCCTACGAGCAGTACTTC.

This clone was counted only a few times. This chain joins TRBV24-1 and TRBJ2-3; D remains ambiguous. V lost 2 bases to trimming and J lost 4 bases, with 12 bases between them. The CDR3 has 15 amino acids. Germline V gives CDR1 KGHDR, CDR2 SFDVKD. The CDR3, as DNA: TGTGCCACCAGTGATTCTTCCCTACCGCCAGATACGCAGTATTTT. Protein: CATSDSSLPPDTQYF.

In this sample, this clone turned up a few times. V gene TRBV5-1 combines with J gene TRBJ1-2; 8 bases fit TRBD1. Per germline, CDR1 SGHRS and CDR2 YFSETQ. The CDR3 totals 15 residues. V gave up 4 bases and J gave up 5 bases; unmatched junction bases: 10. DNA of the CDR3: TGCGCCAGCAGCGTAGGACAGGGACTGGGGTATGGCTACACCTTC. Translated: CASSVGQGLGYGYTF.

The rearrangement joins TRBV4-1 to TRBJ1-2; D gene uncertain. Deletions cut 0 bases from V and 8 bases from J, with 13 bases between. Looked up from germline, CDR1 is MGHRA and CDR2 is YSYEKL. This CDR3 has 14 residues. In DNA form, the CDR3 reads TGCGCCAGCAGCCAAGAATGGGATTGGAGCGGCTACACCTTC. Translation gives CASSQEWDWSGYTF.

Only a few counts were recorded for this clone. The chain combines TRBV27 with TRBJ2-2; D is undetermined. The germline CDR1 and CDR2 sequences are MNHEY and SMNVEV (reference sequence). This CDR3 has 12 amino acids. Trimming left V 10 bases short and J 5 bases short, with 11 bases between. The CDR3 nucleotides read TGTGCCACACTGGTCCGGACCGGGGAGCTGTTTTTT. This gives the protein CATLVRTGELFF.

This clone was seen more than once but under ten times. V is TRBV19 and J is TRBJ1-6; D remains unclear. The CDR3 spans 14 residues. V lost 4 bases, J lost 10 bases, and 14 bases lay in between. From germline, CDR1 is LNHDA and CDR2 SQIVND (reference sequence). The CDR3, as DNA: TGTGCCAGTAGTAAGTCGGGTGGCTACTCACCCCTCCACTTT. Translating it yields CASSKSGGYSPLHF.

The genes are TRBV28 and TRBJ1-6; the D gene is possibly TRBD1 (5 bases). Germline CDR1 and CDR2: MDHEN and SYDVKM. Trimming shortened V by 3 bases and J by 10 bases, and 13 bases separated the two germline ends. The CDR3 runs to 14 residues. The CDR3 sequence: CASSFIGVGSPLHF. DNA of the CDR3: TGTGCCAGCAGTTTTATAGGGGTAGGATCACCCCTCCACTTT.

This sequence joins TRBV6-1 and TRBJ1-2; TRBD1 matches at 9 bases. The CDR3 is made up of 15 amino acids. Germline V CDR1 and CDR2: MNHNS, SASEGT. V trimming: 5 bases; J trimming: 6 bases; junction bases outside the gene matches: 10. CDR3 coding DNA: TGTGCCAGCAGTCGTACCGGGACAGGGATGAATGGCTACACCTTC. Its translation is CASSRTGTGMNGYTF.

This chain uses TRBV27 with TRBJ1-1; D remains unclear. The length of the CDR3 is 14 residues. Germline CDR1 is MNHEY and CDR2 is SMNVEV (reference sequence). V gave up 0 bases and J gave up 0 bases, with 5 bases separating them. The CDR3 reads CASSLSAVNTEAFF. The CDR3 DNA sequence: TGTGCCAGCAGTTTATCGGCGGTGAACACTGAAGCTTTCTTT.

The chain couples TRBV28 to TRBJ1-1, with D uncertain. This CDR3 contains 14 residues. The germline V gene has CDR1 MDHEN and CDR2 SYDVKM. The germline V and J ends were trimmed by 2 bases and 11 bases, with 18 bases remaining between them. CDR3 sequence reads: CASSLIGPNKKAFF. The CDR3 DNA reads TGTGCCAGCAGTTTAATTGGACCCAACAAGAAGGCTTTCTTT.

The J gene is TRBJ2-7, the V gene TRBV11-2, with 8 bases fitting TRBD1. The CDR3 totals 15 residues. The V and J ends lost 2 bases and 6 bases, in that order; junction bases with no gene match: 9. Per germline, CDR1 SGHAT and CDR2 FQNNGV. The CDR3 nucleotides are TGTGCCAGCAGCTTAAACCAGGGGGCGGGCCGCGAGCAGTACTTC. It translates to CASSLNQGAGREQYF.

The table lists this clone with a few counts. The chain has TRBV10-3 and TRBJ2-7, with D possibly TRBD1 on 5 matching bases. Looked up from germline, CDR1 is ENHRY and CDR2 is SYGVKD. Deletions cut 0 bases from V and 2 bases from J, with 5 bases between. This CDR3 has 13 residues. The CDR3 DNA follows: TGTGCCATCAGTGAGTCACAGGCCTACGAGCAGTACTTC. Residues: CAISESQAYEQYF.

Many counts were recorded for this clone. The rearrangement joins TRBV28 to TRBJ2-7, with TRBD2 matching 8 bases. This CDR3 region has 13 residues. Trimming at V came to 7 bases and at J to 5 bases, leaving 7 bases not matched to a gene. Germline CDR1 reads MDHEN; CDR2 reads SYDVKM. The CDR3 DNA reads as TGTGCCAGCAAGGCGGGAGGTACCGACGAGCAGTACTTC. Translated, it gives CASKAGGTDEQYF.